What follows describes a single TCR beta chain. Its antigen remains unknown. Repertoires were generated with immunoSEQ multiplex PCR, while TCRdb's copy carries only in-frame clones and drops some. The sample contains about 150,000 clones, just over 90% of which appear only once. The data stem from a study of T cell responses to AZD1222 COVID-19 vaccine. About the study: Pooled samples include second doses given at about 4 or 12 weeks.

Whole-study results and caveats: Donor demographics were predominantly white British with a female majority; clonal diversity may be underestimated. The study identified only a handful of AZD1222 recipients as seropositive at baseline. Along spike, vaccine-associated CD4 TCRs were found throughout, with dominance at 160-218 and 743-854.

With V trimmed by 2 bases and J by 1 base, 2 bases remained unmatched. There are 15 residues in the CDR3. In germline, CDR1 is MDHEN, CDR2 SYDVKM. The sequence derives from an adult in good health. The chain is built from TRBV28 and TRBJ2-3, with 8 bases fitting TRBD1. Specimen: peripheral blood, collected on day 0 of AZD1222 vaccination. The DNA for the CDR3 is TGTGCCAGCAGTTTAGCAGGGGGCGGCACAGATACGCAGTATTTT. Translated: CASSLAGGGTDTQYF.